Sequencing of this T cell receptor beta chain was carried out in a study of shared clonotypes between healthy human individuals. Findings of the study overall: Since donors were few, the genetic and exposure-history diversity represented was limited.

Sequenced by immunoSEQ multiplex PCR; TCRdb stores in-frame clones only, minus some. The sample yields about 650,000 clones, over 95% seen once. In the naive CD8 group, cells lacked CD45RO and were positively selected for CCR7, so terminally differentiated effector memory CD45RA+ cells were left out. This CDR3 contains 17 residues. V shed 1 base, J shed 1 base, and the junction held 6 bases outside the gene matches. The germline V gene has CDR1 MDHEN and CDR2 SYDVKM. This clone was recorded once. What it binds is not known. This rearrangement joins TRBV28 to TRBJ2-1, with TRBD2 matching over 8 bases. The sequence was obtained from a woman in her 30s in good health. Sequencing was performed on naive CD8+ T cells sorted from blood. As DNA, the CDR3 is TGTGCCAGCAGTTTATTACTAGCGGAGCTATCCTACAATGAGCAGTTCTTC. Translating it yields CASSLLLAELSYNEQFF.